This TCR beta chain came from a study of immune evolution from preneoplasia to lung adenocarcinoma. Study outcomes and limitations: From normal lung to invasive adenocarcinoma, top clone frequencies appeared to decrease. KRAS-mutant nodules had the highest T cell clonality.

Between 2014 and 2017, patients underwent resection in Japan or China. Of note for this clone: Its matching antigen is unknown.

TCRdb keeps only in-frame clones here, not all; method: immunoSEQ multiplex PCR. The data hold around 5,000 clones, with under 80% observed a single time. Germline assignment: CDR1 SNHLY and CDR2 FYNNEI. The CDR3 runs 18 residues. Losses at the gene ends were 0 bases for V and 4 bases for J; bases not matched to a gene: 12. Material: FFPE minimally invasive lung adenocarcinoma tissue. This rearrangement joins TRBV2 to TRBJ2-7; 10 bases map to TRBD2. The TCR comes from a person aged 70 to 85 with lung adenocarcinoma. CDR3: CASSEAGVLAGITYEQYF. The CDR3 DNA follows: TGTGCCAGCAGTGAAGCTGGGGTACTAGCGGGAATTACTTACGAGCAGTACTTC. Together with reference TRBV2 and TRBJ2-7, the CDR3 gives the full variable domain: EPEVTQTPSHQVTQMGQEVILRCVPISNHLYFYWYRQILGQKVEFLVSFYNNEISEKSEIFDDQFSVERPDGSNFTLKIRSTKLEDSAMYFCASSEAGVLAGITYEQYFGPGTRLTVT.